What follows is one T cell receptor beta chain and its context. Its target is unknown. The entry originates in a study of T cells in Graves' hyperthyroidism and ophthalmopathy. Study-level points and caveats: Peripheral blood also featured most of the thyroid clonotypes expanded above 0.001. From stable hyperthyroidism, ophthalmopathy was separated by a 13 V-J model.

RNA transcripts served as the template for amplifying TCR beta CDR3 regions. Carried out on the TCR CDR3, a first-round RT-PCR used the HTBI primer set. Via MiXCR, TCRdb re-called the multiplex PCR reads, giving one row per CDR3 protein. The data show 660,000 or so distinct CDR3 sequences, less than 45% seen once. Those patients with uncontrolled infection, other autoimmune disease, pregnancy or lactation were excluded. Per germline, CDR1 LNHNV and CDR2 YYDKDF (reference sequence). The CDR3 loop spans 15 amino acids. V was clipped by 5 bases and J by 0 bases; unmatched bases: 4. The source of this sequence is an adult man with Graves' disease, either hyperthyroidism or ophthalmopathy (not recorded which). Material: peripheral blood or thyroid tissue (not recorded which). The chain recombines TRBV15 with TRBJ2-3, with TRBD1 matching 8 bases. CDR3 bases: TGTGCCACCAGCTCCGGACAGGGCAGCACAGATACGCAGTATTTT. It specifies CATSSGQGSTDTQYF.